This TCR beta chain was recovered during a study of CD8+ T cells in alopecia areata listed by TCRdb under 2018. Notes on the research overall: Treated patients were enrolled in an open-label pilot trial of oral tofacitinib, 5 to 10 mg twice daily, for moderate-to-severe alopecia areata. Tofacitinib was given for 6 to 18 months, followed by 6 months of follow-up off drug to assess delayed response and recurrence. For the treated patients, the SALT score, which quantifies what percentage of scalp surface area is affected, served as the measure of disease severity. High-throughput TCRbeta sequencing was used to examine T cell clonal expansion in alopecia areata in both the C3H/HeJ mouse model and human patients. In humans, TCRbeta sequencing was performed on scalp tissue and on sorted CD4+ and CD8+ peripheral blood T cells from healthy controls and from patients with patchy or totalis/universalis alopecia areata. Biopsies were taken from tofacitinib-treated patients at baseline and at 4 and 24 weeks of treatment, and a later scalp biopsy was taken in several of the tofacitinib-treated patients. Scalp clonality was compared among normal scalp (n=4), patchy alopecia areata scalp (n=8), and alopecia totalis/universalis scalp (n=8). RNA was obtained with the PAXgene miRNA kit for fixed scalp, the miRNeasy kit for PBMCs, and the RNeasy kit for mouse skin. Amplification of TCRbeta CDR3 regions was done by immunoSEQ multiplex PCR using 35 Vbeta forward primers and 13 Jbeta reverse primers. Points the paper makes about the study in general: Resident alphabeta T cells in normal human skin are also sequenced, complicating scalp TCR repertoire analysis, unlike mouse skin dominated by gammadelta T cells. With tofacitinib, both scalp clonality and the number of expanded CD8+ clones among the top 100 scalp clones went down significantly. Lesional scalp, especially in alopecia totalis/universalis, showed higher clonality and more expanded CD8+ clones than normal scalp, suggesting antigenic drive. Because the treated cohort was small and had only one nonresponder, larger studies are needed to examine links between baseline CD8+ expansion and response. During tofacitinib treatment, many expanded lesional clones stuck around in both scalp and blood, and this persistence may partly explain why relapse happens after treatment is stopped. Shared TCR sequences between patients were less evident than in mice, which may be partly attributable to HLA diversity in the patient population.

The sample's treatment or condition label, in plain terms: oral pan-JAK inhibitor, 5-10 mg twice daily. Peripheral blood and lesional scalp punch biopsies were obtained from patients with alopecia areata. After PBMCs were isolated by density centrifugation and stained for CD3, CD4 and CD8, a FACSAria was used to sort CD4+ and CD8+ T cells. Receptor libraries were prepared by the immunoSEQ multiplex PCR assay. RNA was extracted from all samples and reverse transcribed into cDNA as template for TCR sequencing. SuperScript III was used for first-strand cDNA synthesis, primed with a 2:1 mix of oligo-dT and random hexamers. A synthetic immune receptor repertoire was used to gauge amplification bias, and whatever bias remained was removed computationally. Processing in the source paper ran as follows. Raw reads were preprocessed to remove errors, and CDR3 was defined by IMGT conventions from the conserved cysteine to phenylalanine. Clonality was computed as 1 minus the Shannon entropy, with the entropy normalized by log2 of the number of productive unique TCRs. CD4 or CD8 identity of scalp clones was inferred by cross-referencing scalp TCRbeta sequences with sorted blood CD4 and CD8 repertoires. TCRdb's version of the immuneACCESS table is confined to in-frame rearrangements and falls short of the full clone set. An unresolved V gene accounts for under half of the shortfall where checked; the remainder is of unknown origin. The D gene and trimming were derived from the DNA, and the V and J assignments and clone size from that table. This sample gives roughly 64,000 clones in total; 35% to 55% of them show up just once. The ten largest make up about 20% of the sample.

Notes on this clone: Its antigen specificity is not known. Within one base of it there is no much larger clone, and no base qualities were kept.

The origin of this receptor is a human donor with alopecia areata. Sequencing was performed on CD8+ T cells sorted from blood, taken at approximately week 36, from a patient treated with tofacitinib.

The nucleotides are TGTGCCAGCAGCGTCACAGGGTTCGAGCAGTACTTC. Its product reads: CASSVTGFEQYF. The rearranged segments are TRBV7-9 and TRBJ2-7; TRBD1 might be the D gene, on 6 matching bases. V sheds 5 bases and J sheds 6 bases, leaving 11 bases between their ends. Via the germline V gene (reference sequence), CDR1 is SEHNR and CDR2 FQNEAQ. Including cysteine and phenylalanine, the CDR3 has 12 amino acids. CDR3 DNA is the only sequence kept; it has 36 bases, read in frame from the first base.